The 19 T cell receptor beta chains listed next were all sequenced from one sample in a study of blood T cell repertoires in COVID-19. Some clones are missing from TCRdb's copy, which holds only in-frame ones; the method was immunoSEQ multiplex PCR. The sample records around 300,000 clones, roughly 87% being singletons. The material sequenced was peripheral blood. Receptors were obtained from a man between 45 and 60 years old with active or convalescent COVID-19.

The chain combines TRBV5-1 with TRBJ1-4; D uncertain. V gave up 4 bases and J gave up 1 base, with 8 bases separating them. Germline V gene sequence: CDR1 SGHRS, CDR2 YFSETQ. This CDR3 region has 14 residues. As DNA, the CDR3 is TGCGCCAGCAGCCCTCGGGGAACTAATGAAAAACTGTTTTTT. Its translation: CASSPRGTNEKLFF.

The chain carries TRBV18 and TRBJ1-1; tentative D call: TRBD1 (6 bases). The CDR3 runs to 16 residues. The germline gives CDR1 KGHSH, CDR2 LQKENI. Trimming removed 6 bases at V and 4 bases at J, with 21 bases between. Here the CDR3 reads CASSRELSGVSTEAFF. In DNA, the CDR3 is TGTGCCAGCTCCCGCGAACTCTCAGGGGTGAGCACTGAAGCTTTCTTT.

The chain links TRBV10-2 to TRBJ2-1; 7 bases agree with TRBD2. The CDR3 is 16 amino acids. CDR1 and CDR2 (germline): WSHSY, SAAADI. With V trimmed by 1 base and J by 5 bases, 8 bases remained unmatched. The CDR3 DNA reads TGCGCCAGCAGTGAGTTTCCCCGGGACTACAACAATGAGCAGTTCTTC. Translated: CASSEFPRDYNNEQFF.

V gene TRBV28 combines with J gene TRBJ1-2, with TRBD1 as a possible D gene (6 bases). Germline CDR1 is MDHEN and CDR2 is SYDVKM. This CDR3 is built from 18 residues. Deletions cut 4 bases from V and 4 bases from J, with 25 bases between. CDR3 sequence (DNA): TGTGCCAGCAGTTCCCCGAAATTAAAGGGGGTATTCAGCTATGGCTACACCTTC. Translating it yields CASSSPKLKGVFSYGYTF.

This chain connects TRBV19 to TRBJ1-6, with a possible D match to TRBD1 (6 bases). Germline V gene data show CDR1 as LNHDA and CDR2 as SQIVND (reference sequence). The germline V and J ends were trimmed by 3 bases and 8 bases, with 17 bases remaining between them. The CDR3 length is 16 residues. The CDR3 DNA reads TGTGCCAGTAGTATTCGGACAGACTATGCCCATTCACCCCTCCACTTT. It translates to CASSIRTDYAHSPLHF.

The genes are TRBV19 and TRBJ1-6; possible D gene TRBD1, 5 bases. CDR1 is LNHDA, CDR2 SQIVND, per germline (reference sequence). V dropped 7 bases and J dropped 6 bases, with 10 bases sitting between them. This CDR3 comprises 13 residues. The CDR3 spells CASNDRPNSPLHF. For the CDR3, the DNA is TGTGCCAGTAATGACAGACCTAATTCACCCCTCCACTTT.

The V call is TRBV9, the J call TRBJ2-2; D remains ambiguous. The CDR3 has 14 amino acids. Germline V gene lookup returns CDR1 SGDLS and CDR2 YYNGEE. V was pared by 0 bases and J by 1 base, with 4 bases between. The CDR3 sequence is CASSVDGNTGELFF. The DNA for the CDR3 is TGTGCCAGCAGCGTAGACGGGAACACCGGGGAGCTGTTTTTT.

The rearrangement uses TRBV4-3 and TRBJ1-3; no firm D call. Between the trimmed V and J ends, which lost 0 bases and 4 bases, there was a span of 13 bases. The CDR3 sequence is 16 residues long. Germline assignment: CDR1 LGHNA and CDR2 YSLEER. CDR3 sequence (DNA): TGCGCCAGCAGCCAAGATCCGAGCGGTCTAGGAAACACCATATATTTT. Translation: CASSQDPSGLGNTIYF.

The genes are TRBV5-1 and TRBJ1-1; the match to TRBD1 covers 8 bases. The junction had 4 bases not matched to a gene; V was cut back by 0 bases and J by 0 bases. Germline CDR1 is SGHRS and CDR2 is YFSETQ. The CDR3 totals 16 residues. This chain's CDR3 is CASSLDPGGLNTEAFF. In nucleotides, the CDR3 is TGCGCCAGCAGCTTGGATCCAGGGGGCTTGAACACTGAAGCTTTCTTT.

The sample holds a few counts of this clone. V usage is TRBV9 and J usage is TRBJ1-1, with D perhaps TRBD1 (5 bases). Germline V gene lookup returns CDR1 SGDLS and CDR2 YYNGEE. The CDR3 spans 14 residues. With 4 bases removed from V and 4 bases from J, the gap between germline ends came to 14 bases. The CDR3 loop reads CASSSVGGTTEAFF. CDR3 coding DNA: TGTGCCAGCAGCTCGGTGGGGGGTACCACTGAAGCTTTCTTT.

The J gene is TRBJ2-2, the V gene TRBV28; 9 bases agree with TRBD2. The CDR3 runs 18 residues. J gave up 6 bases and V 6 bases, and 17 bases lay outside the gene matches. The germline CDR1 and CDR2 sequences are MDHEN and SYDVKM. This CDR3 reads CASSLRKDSGGGSGELFF. CDR3 bases: TGTGCCAGCAGCCTAAGGAAGGATAGCGGGGGTGGTTCCGGGGAGCTGTTTTTT.

The gene calls are TRBV5-1 and TRBJ1-1, with 9 nucleotides matching TRBD1. With V trimmed by 4 bases and J by 9 bases, 4 bases remained unmatched. The CDR3 spans 12 residues. Germline loops: CDR1 SGHRS, CDR2 YFSETQ. The CDR3 DNA reads TGCGCCAGCAGCCCAGGACAGGGGAAAGCTTTCTTT. Translation: CASSPGQGKAFF.

This clone came up once. The chain couples TRBV18 to TRBJ1-4; possible D gene TRBD1, 5 bases. V lost 5 bases and J lost 6, with 10 bases in between. The CDR3 covers 13 residues. CDR1 KGHSH and CDR2 LQKENI come from the germline V gene. CDR3 nucleotides: TGTGCCAGCTCAAGGGGAAGTGATGAAAAACTGTTTTTT. Translation: CASSRGSDEKLFF.

V usage is TRBV29-1 and J usage is TRBJ2-5; D perhaps matches TRBD1 (6 bases). The length of the CDR3 is 17 residues. V lost 6 bases to trimming and J lost 0 bases, with 23 bases between them. The V gene's germline CDR1 is SQVTM and CDR2 ANQGSEA. The CDR3 loop reads CSVQRTARSRNQETQYF. CDR3 bases: TGCAGCGTCCAGAGGACAGCACGGAGCCGAAACCAAGAGACCCAGTACTTC.

This clone was detected a few times. This chain joins TRBV19 and TRBJ2-2; 7 bases align to TRBD2. V lost 9 bases to trimming and J lost 4 bases; unmatched junction nucleotides: 5. The germline CDR1 and CDR2 sequences are LNHDA and SQIVND (reference sequence). CDR3 size: 13 residues. The CDR3 spells CASIGGSTGELFF. The CDR3 bases are TGTGCCAGCATCGGGGGGTCCACCGGGGAGCTGTTTTTT.

The V gene is TRBV7-9, the J gene TRBJ1-4; D might be TRBD1 (5 bases). From germline, CDR1 is SEHNR and CDR2 FQNEAQ (reference sequence). This CDR3 region has 14 residues. V dropped 4 bases and J dropped 8 bases, with 14 bases sitting between them. Written as DNA, the CDR3 is TGTGCCAGCAGCTCACAGGCAACGGGCGAAAAACTGTTTTTT. Translated: CASSSQATGEKLFF.

This clone was seen once. The V call is TRBV28, the J call TRBJ1-4; no reliable D call. V was cut by 5 bases and J by 14 bases, with 18 bases left in between. Germline V lookup: CDR1 MDHEN, CDR2 SYDVKM. This CDR3 has 13 residues. In DNA, the CDR3 is TGTGCCAGCAGTCAGATTCTCGGGTTAGGTCTGTTTTTT. This codes for CASSQILGLGLFF.

The V gene is TRBV11-2, the J gene TRBJ1-5, with D possibly matching TRBD1 (6 bases). The V gene's germline CDR1 is SGHAT and CDR2 FQNNGV. The V end was cut by 5 bases, the J end by 11 bases, with 16 bases between. This CDR3 spans 13 amino acids. This CDR3 is CASSEQEGGSQHF. The CDR3 bases are TGTGCCAGCAGCGAACAGGAGGGGGGGTCCCAGCATTTT.

This clone was seen only once. The chain links TRBV30 to TRBJ1-1, with D hard to call. CDR1 is GTSNPN and CDR2 is SVGIG in the germline V gene (reference sequence). V dropped 0 bases and J dropped 5 bases, with 10 bases sitting between them. The CDR3 runs to 13 residues. The CDR3 reads CAWSVVSGTEAFF. The CDR3 DNA reads as TGTGCCTGGAGTGTGGTCTCCGGGACTGAAGCTTTCTTT.